This TCR beta chain comes out of a study of shared clonotypes between healthy human individuals. Across the whole study: Each donor's CD8 memory used one plate, CD8 naive two, each CD4 subset three. Study outcomes and limitations: Few donors limited the genetic and exposure-history diversity represented. Non-shared clonotypes had lower generation probabilities than clonotypes shared by all four sorted-subset donors.

The split of CD4+ cells yielded CD45RA+ naive and CD45RA-negative memory subsets. Clones were sequenced by immunoSEQ multiplex PCR, and TCRdb holds only the in-frame ones, with some missing. Of approximately 2.1 million clones listed, roughly 93% are singletons. Points on this clone: Its antigen is unknown.

The ends lost 6 bases at V and 6 bases at J; junction bases unmatched: 4. The germline CDR1 and CDR2 sequences are MNHEY and SVGAGI. The CDR3 totals 14 residues. The chain employs TRBV6-5 and TRBJ1-6; 8 positions agree with TRBD1. The sample consisted of naive CD4+ T cells from PBMCs. Subset given: CD45RA+ positively selected. The TCR was taken from a man younger than 35 in good health. Some clones in this sample may be carry-over from other donors' samples. The DNA of the CDR3 is TGTGCCAGCAGCGGACAGGGAAGTAATTCACCCCTCCACTTT. This encodes CASSGQGSNSPLHF.